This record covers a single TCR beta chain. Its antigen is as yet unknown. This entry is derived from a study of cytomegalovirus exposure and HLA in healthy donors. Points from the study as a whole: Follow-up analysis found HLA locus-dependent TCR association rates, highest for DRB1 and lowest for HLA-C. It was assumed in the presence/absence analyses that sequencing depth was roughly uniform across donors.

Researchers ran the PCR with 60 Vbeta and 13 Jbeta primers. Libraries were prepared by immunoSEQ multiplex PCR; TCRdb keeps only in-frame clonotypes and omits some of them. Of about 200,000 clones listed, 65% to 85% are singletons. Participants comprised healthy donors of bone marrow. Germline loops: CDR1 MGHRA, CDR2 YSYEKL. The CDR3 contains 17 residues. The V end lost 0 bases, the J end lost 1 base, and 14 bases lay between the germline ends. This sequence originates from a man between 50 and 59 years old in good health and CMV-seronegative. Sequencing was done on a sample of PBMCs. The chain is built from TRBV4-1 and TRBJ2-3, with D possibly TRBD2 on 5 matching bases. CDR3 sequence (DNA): TGCGCCAGCAGCCAAGATACAAGCGGTCTACGCACAGATACGCAGTATTTT. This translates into CASSQDTSGLRTDTQYF.